The sequence of this T cell receptor beta chain was determined in a study of PD-1 blockade in classical Hodgkin lymphoma. Broader study findings: Only CD4+ TCR diversity, not CD8+, had risen significantly by C4D1.

The CDR3 has 16 amino acids. Germline loops: CDR1 MNHNY, CDR2 SVGAGI (reference sequence). Losses at the gene ends were 5 bases for V and 9 bases for J; bases not matched to a gene: 18. Remarks on this clone: The antigen is unknown.

TCRdb's copy holds only in-frame clones and misses some; the assay was immunoSEQ multiplex PCR. The sample includes fewer than 8,500 clones, around four fifths seen only once; the top ten take roughly 3.7%. All trial patients relapsed after autologous stem cell transplantation. Isolation of CD4+ T cells from thawed PBMCs was performed by magnetic negative selection. Sample: CD4+ T cells from blood, taken at baseline. This receptor was obtained from a human donor with classical Hodgkin lymphoma. The V call is TRBV6-6, the J call TRBJ1-2, with 7 bases identical to TRBD1. CDR3 DNA sequence: TGTGCCAGCAGTGGACGACAGGGATTGGTCGGGAGTAGCTACACCTTC. The encoded protein is CASSGRQGLVGSSYTF.